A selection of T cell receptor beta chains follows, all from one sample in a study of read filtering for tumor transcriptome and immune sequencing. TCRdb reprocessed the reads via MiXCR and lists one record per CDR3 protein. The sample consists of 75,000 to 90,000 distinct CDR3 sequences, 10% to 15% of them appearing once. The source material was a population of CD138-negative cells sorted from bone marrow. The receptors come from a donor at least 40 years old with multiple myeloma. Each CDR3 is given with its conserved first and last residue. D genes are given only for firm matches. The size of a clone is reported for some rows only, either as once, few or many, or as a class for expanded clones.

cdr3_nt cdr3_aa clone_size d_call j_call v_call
TGTGCCAGCAGGGCAGGGGAACAGCCCCAGCATTTT CASRAGEQPQHF many . TRBJ1-5 TRBV12-3/TRBV12-4
TGCGCCAGCAGCTTGGCCAGTAGGGCCCAAGCCTACGAGCAGTACTTC CASSLASRAQAYEQYF . . TRBJ2-7 TRBV5-1
TGTGCCAGCAGCCCAGATGTACTAGCGGGTAGCACAGATACGCAGTATTTT CASSPDVLAGSTDTQYF many TRBD2 TRBJ2-3 TRBV11-3
TGTGCCAGCACTAGGGAGGGGTACAGCAATCAGCCCCAGCATTTT CASTREGYSNQPQHF many . TRBJ1-5 TRBV6-2/TRBV6-3
TGTGCCACCCGACCTCGGGGACAGGGGGCGATCGGGACCGGGGAGCTGTTTTTT CATRPRGQGAIGTGELFF many TRBD1 TRBJ2-2 TRBV19
TGCAGCTGTGGGGGGAACGGCTTGAACACTGAAGCTTTCTTT CSCGGNGLNTEAFF many . TRBJ1-1 TRBV29-1
TGTGCCAGCTCATTCCAGAGACAGGGGAAGAGTGAGCAGTTCTTC CASSFQRQGKSEQFF many TRBD1 TRBJ2-1 TRBV2
TGTGCCAGCGGTAGGGGGAGTTGGTACGAGCAGTACTTC CASGRGSWYEQYF many . TRBJ2-7 TRBV28
TGTGCCAGCAGCCAAGGGTTAGGGGGCCTGACCAATCAGCCCCAGCATTTT CASSQGLGGLTNQPQHF many TRBD1 TRBJ1-5 TRBV3-1
TGCAGTGTAACGGGACAGATGAGGTACGAGCAGTACTTC CSVTGQMRYEQYF many TRBD1 TRBJ2-7 TRBV20-1
TGTGCCAGCAGCTTAGCGCTGGAAGGCTACACCTTC CASSLALEGYTF many . TRBJ1-2 TRBV7-9
TGCAGTGCTACCAAGACTAGCGGGAGTTCAGATACGCAGTATTTT CSATKTSGSSDTQYF many TRBD2 TRBJ2-3 TRBV20-1
TGTGCCAGTAGTAAAGGGACAGGGAGAGGAGATACGCAGTATTTT CASSKGTGRGDTQYF many TRBD1 TRBJ2-3 TRBV19
TGCAGTGCTAGAACAGGACGGGGATACTACAATGAGCAGTTCTTC CSARTGRGYYNEQFF many . TRBJ2-1 TRBV20-1
TGTGCCAGCAGCTGGGGACTAGCGGGAGTCCTGGAGACCCAGTACTTC CASSWGLAGVLETQYF few TRBD2 TRBJ2-5 TRBV5-8
TGCGCCAGCAGCTCCTCTTTACTAGCGGTAGGGCTTAGCTACAATGAGCAGTTCTTC CASSSSLLAVGLSYNEQFF . TRBD2 TRBJ2-1 TRBV5-1
TGTGCCAGCAGCTTAGGGGGGACAGTCCGAAATCAGCCCCAGCATTTT CASSLGGTVRNQPQHF many TRBD1 TRBJ1-5 TRBV7-2
TGTGCCAGCAGCTTCACAGGGTGGTACGAGCAGTACTTC CASSFTGWYEQYF many . TRBJ2-7 TRBV7-9
TGCGCCAGCAGCTTTCAGGGACAGGGAGGGGAAAAACTGTTTTTT CASSFQGQGGEKLFF many TRBD1 TRBJ1-4 TRBV5-1
TGCAGCGTGTCCGGGACAGGGGAGGAGAACACTGAAGCTTTCTTT CSVSGTGEENTEAFF many TRBD1 TRBJ1-1 TRBV29-1
TGTGCCAGCAGTGAAGTAGGCGCCTGGGTTACTGAAGCTTTCTTT CASSEVGAWVTEAFF many . TRBJ1-1 TRBV6-1
TGTGCCAGCAGCTCCGGGACTAGCGGGGCGGATACGCAGTATTTT CASSSGTSGADTQYF many TRBD2 TRBJ2-3 TRBV7-2
TGTGCCAGCATCCGGGCCCGGAGGCGTTCCGAGCAGTACTTC CASIRARRRSEQYF many . TRBJ2-7 TRBV21-1
TGTGCCAGCAGTGAAGAAGGGGGACAGGCTAGCACAGATACGCAGTATTTT CASSEEGGQASTDTQYF many TRBD1 TRBJ2-3 TRBV2
TGTGCCAGCAGGCTGCCCCCGGGACACGTTAATGAAAAACGGTTTTTT CASRLPPGHVNEKRFF few . TRBJ1-4 TRBV2
TGTGCCAGCAGCTTAAAAAGGGCAGGGGAAGACACTGAAGCTTTCTTT CASSLKRAGEDTEAFF many . TRBJ1-1 TRBV7-3
TGTGCCAGCAGAAGGGGCCCTAGCGTGGGGGATGAGCAGTTCTTC CASRRGPSVGDEQFF many . TRBJ2-1 TRBV2
TGCGCCAGCAGCTCTTCGGCGGGGACTAGCCTCAATGAGCAGTTCTTC CASSSSAGTSLNEQFF many TRBD2 TRBJ2-1 TRBV5-1
TGTGCCAGCAGGCCGGGACAGGGTAACTCTGAAGCTTTCTTT CASRPGQGNSEAFF many TRBD1 TRBJ1-1 TRBV6-6
TGTGCCAGCAGGCCGACAGGGGTATTCGTTTCGGACACTGAAGCTTTCTTT CASRPTGVFVSDTEAFF many TRBD1 TRBJ1-1 TRBV6-2/TRBV6-3
TGTGCCAGCAGCTTAAGCCGGGACAGGTCCTACGAGCAGTACTTC CASSLSRDRSYEQYF few TRBD1 TRBJ2-7 TRBV7-2
TGTGCCAGCAGTTTTATCGTCGGCGCCCTCTACGAGCAGTACTTC CASSFIVGALYEQYF many . TRBJ2-7 TRBV28
TGTGCCAGCAGTTTAGGGGACCTGCCCGAGCAGTACTTC CASSLGDLPEQYF many . TRBJ2-7 TRBV12-3/TRBV12-4
TGTGCCAGTAGTATTGGGACAGGGGACACAGATACGCAGTATTTT CASSIGTGDTDTQYF many TRBD1 TRBJ2-3 TRBV19
TGTGCCAGCAGCCAAGTGGGCGCCCGTCGGGCTTTCTTT CASSQVGARRAFF many . TRBJ1-1 TRBV14
TGCGCCAGCAGCTTCGAAGTGGCAGGGGTTACTGAAGCTTTCTTT CASSFEVAGVTEAFF many . TRBJ1-1 TRBV5-1
TGTGCCAGCAGCCGAGACCGGGACAGGGAGCAGCATTTT CASSRDRDREQHF . TRBD1 TRBJ1-5 TRBV12-3/TRBV12-4
TGTGCCAGTAGTATAAGGCCAGGGACCAACACCGGGGAGCTGTTTTTT CASSIRPGTNTGELFF . . TRBJ2-2 TRBV19
TGTGCCAGCACTGGGGGACCGAACACTGAAGCTTTCTTT CASTGGPNTEAFF few . TRBJ1-1 TRBV2
TGTGCCAGCAGCTATACAGGGACGGGCAATCAGCCCCAGCATTTT CASSYTGTGNQPQHF many . TRBJ1-5 TRBV6-5
TGTGCCAGCAGTTCGCCGAGTACGACAGATACGCAGTATTTT CASSSPSTTDTQYF . . TRBJ2-3 TRBV6-6
TGCGCCAGCAGCGAGACGGAACCCAGAACTGAAGCTTTCTTT CASSETEPRTEAFF . . TRBJ1-1 TRBV5-1
TGTGCCATCACTGACAGGGGCGGGCACACCGGGGAGCTGTTTTTT CAITDRGGHTGELFF many TRBD1 TRBJ2-2 TRBV10-3
TGTGCCAGCAGGCAGGGGTTCAACACTGAAGCTTTCTTT CASRQGFNTEAFF many . TRBJ1-1 TRBV28
TGTGCCAGCAGCCGAGGACAGAATGAAAAACTGTTTTTT CASSRGQNEKLFF many . TRBJ1-4 TRBV7-9
TGTGCCAGCAGCTTAGAAGGACTACCATCCTACGAGCAGTACTTC CASSLEGLPSYEQYF many . TRBJ2-7 TRBV7-2
TGCGCCAGCAGCTCAACTGGCACTCCGAGCTCCTACGAGCAGTACTTC CASSSTGTPSSYEQYF . . TRBJ2-7 TRBV5-1
TGCGCCAGCAGCTCGGGGACTAGCGGGAAGGATACAGATACGCAGTATTTT CASSSGTSGKDTDTQYF many TRBD2 TRBJ2-3 TRBV5-1
TGTGCCAGCGGAAGGGTGAACGACAATGGGCAGTTCTTC CASGRVNDNGQFF few . TRBJ2-1 TRBV6-1
TGCGCCAGCAGCCACCTCGACCCTATCGGGAGCTCCTACGAGCAGTACTTC CASSHLDPIGSSYEQYF many . TRBJ2-7 TRBV4-1